This is a list of T cell receptor beta chains from one sample in a study of cytomegalovirus exposure and HLA in healthy donors. TCRdb's copy holds only in-frame clones and misses some; the assay was immunoSEQ multiplex PCR. The data contain tens of thousands of clones, about 89% of them singletons. Sequenced input: PBMCs. The receptors shown here come from a man younger than 35 in good health and CMV-seronegative. CDR3s include the opening cysteine and the closing phenylalanine or tryptophan. The D gene is left open where the match is weak. Only part of the rows carry a size: once, few, many, or a class if the clone is expanded.

D,size,J,V,CDR3,DNA
TRBD2,-,TRBJ2-2,TRBV7-3,CASSDRTSGTGELFF,TGTGCCAGCAGCGATCGGACTAGCGGGACCGGGGAGCTGTTTTTT
-,-,TRBJ2-1,TRBV5-6,CASRPRGSYNEQFF,TGTGCCAGCAGGCCTCGGGGGAGCTACAATGAGCAGTTCTTC
TRBD2,-,TRBJ2-7,TRBV5-4,CASSTWTSGINEQYF,TGTGCCAGCAGCACCTGGACTAGCGGGATCAACGAGCAGTACTTC
-,-,TRBJ2-6,TRBV2,CASTTGGRAGANVLTF,TGTGCCAGCACTACTGGGGGCAGGGCTGGGGCCAACGTCCTGACTTTC
TRBD1,-,TRBJ2-2,TRBV29-1,CSVDLGQHTGELFF,TGCAGCGTAGACCTGGGACAGCACACCGGGGAGCTGTTTTTT
TRBD1,medium-sized,TRBJ2-1,TRBV6-4,CASSPGQGPYNEQFF,TGTGCCAGCAGCCCTGGACAGGGACCCTACAATGAGCAGTTCTTC
TRBD2,-,TRBJ2-3,TRBV4-1,CASSQEGGRVTDTQYF,TGCGCCAGCAGCCAAGAGGGCGGGAGGGTCACAGATACGCAGTATTTT
-,-,TRBJ2-1,TRBV9,CASSSRTNYNEQFF,TGTGCCAGCAGCTCGAGAACCAATTACAATGAGCAGTTCTTC
TRBD2,-,TRBJ2-1,TRBV5-1,CASSSLLPGLAGGDGEQFF,TGCGCCAGCAGCTCCTTGCTCCCGGGACTAGCGGGAGGAGATGGTGAGCAGTTCTTC
-,few,TRBJ1-1,TRBV7-9,CASSLGPLSQGRGAFF,TGTGCCAGCAGCTTAGGGCCGTTGAGTCAGGGCCGCGGTGCTTTCTTT
-,-,TRBJ1-2,TRBV10-3,CAISQDRVLSGYTF,TGTGCCATCAGTCAAGACAGAGTCCTTTCGGGCTACACCTTC
TRBD1,-,TRBJ1-4,TRBV11-2,CASSLEAGGYEKLFF,TGTGCCAGCAGCTTAGAGGCAGGGGGTTATGAAAAACTGTTTTTT
TRBD1,-,TRBJ2-7,TRBV11-2,CASSLVGGTGTYEQYF,TGTGCCAGCAGCTTAGTTGGGGGGACAGGAACCTACGAGCAGTACTTC
TRBD2,-,TRBJ2-7,TRBV19,CASSIALAVTYEQYF,TGTGCCAGTAGTATAGCACTAGCGGTAACCTACGAGCAGTACTTC
-,-,TRBJ2-1,TRBV27,CASSFLGSNEQFF,TGTGCCAGCAGTTTTCTCGGGAGCAATGAGCAGTTCTTC
-,-,TRBJ1-2,TRBV4-3,CASSQDWEGSYGYTF,TGCGCCAGCAGCCAAGACTGGGAGGGCTCCTATGGCTACACCTTC
TRBD1,-,TRBJ2-7,TRBV11-2,CASSLQGQGISYEQYF,TGTGCCAGCAGCTTACAAGGACAGGGCATTTCCTACGAGCAGTACTTC
TRBD2,-,TRBJ2-3,TRBV7-3,CASSFRAGPTDTQYF,TGTGCCAGCAGCTTTCGAGCGGGACCCACAGATACGCAGTATTTT
-,-,TRBJ2-6,TRBV7-2,CASSPGTGYRANVLTF,TGTGCCAGCAGCCCCGGGACTGGCTATAGGGCCAACGTCCTGACTTTC
TRBD2,-,TRBJ2-7,TRBV30,CAWTLSSSGRKYF,TGTGCCTGGACCCTGTCCTCTAGCGGGAGGAAATACTTC
-,-,TRBJ2-7,TRBV4-3,CASSQLDGREQYF,TGCGCCAGCAGCCAACTAGATGGTAGGGAGCAGTACTTC
TRBD1,-,TRBJ1-5,TRBV6-5,CASSSDPGQLNQPQHF,TGTGCCAGCAGTTCGGACCCGGGACAGCTAAATCAGCCCCAGCATTTT
-,-,TRBJ1-1,TRBV6-5,CASSYGRGYTEAFF,TGTGCCAGCAGTTACGGGAGAGGGTACACTGAAGCTTTCTTT
-,-,TRBJ2-5,TRBV7-6,CASSLGTAGAETQYF,TGTGCCAGCAGTTTGGGGACAGCGGGAGCTGAGACCCAGTACTTC
-,once,TRBJ1-3,TRBV4-3,CASSPSLGNTIYF,TGCGCCAGCAGCCCCTCCCTAGGAAACACCATATATTTT
-,-,TRBJ1-5,TRBV15,CATSRSSGGYSQHF,TGTGCCACCAGCAGATCCTCCGGGGGGTATTCCCAGCATTTT
-,-,TRBJ2-7,TRBV15,CATSRAGTVGSNEQYF,TGTGCCACCAGCAGAGCCGGGACTGTAGGGTCGAACGAGCAGTACTTC
-,-,TRBJ2-3,TRBV7-3,CASSVSGRTQADTQYF,TGTGCCAGCAGCGTTTCCGGGAGAACTCAGGCAGATACGCAGTATTTT
-,once,TRBJ2-5,TRBV4-1,CASSQEVPRGRETQYF,TGCGCCAGCAGCCAAGAGGTTCCCAGGGGTCGAGAGACCCAGTACTTC
-,-,TRBJ2-5,TRBV9,CASSPRQFQETQYF,TGTGCCAGCAGCCCTCGACAGTTCCAAGAGACCCAGTACTTC
TRBD2,-,TRBJ2-1,TRBV7-2,CASSSRRSGRPYNEQFF,TGTGCCAGCAGCTCCCGCCGGAGCGGGAGACCCTACAATGAGCAGTTCTTC
-,-,TRBJ2-1,TRBV19,CATSVSYNEQFF,TGTGCCACTAGCGTCTCCTACAATGAGCAGTTCTTC
-,-,TRBJ2-7,TRBV6-5,CASSYFASREQYF,TGTGCCAGCAGTTACTTCGCTAGCCGGGAGCAGTACTTC
TRBD2,-,TRBJ2-5,TRBV7-3,CASSSLAGIQETQYF,TGTGCCAGCAGCTCCCTAGCGGGCATACAAGAGACCCAGTACTTC
TRBD2,once,TRBJ2-7,TRBV27,CASRTSEVYYEQYF,TGTGCCAGCAGAACTAGCGAGGTCTATTACGAGCAGTACTTC
-,-,TRBJ2-7,TRBV28,CASSSVQVETYEQYF,TGTGCCAGCAGTTCGGTTCAGGTGGAAACCTACGAGCAGTACTTC
TRBD2,-,TRBJ2-7,TRBV19,CASRRSGRDIYEQYF,TGTGCCAGCCGGCGTAGCGGGAGGGACATTTACGAGCAGTACTTC
TRBD2,once,TRBJ2-3,TRBV6-6,CASNVAGGIDTQYF,TGTGCCAGCAACGTAGCGGGAGGGATAGATACGCAGTATTTT
-,-,TRBJ1-3,TRBV18,CASSPQSGRVGNTIYF,TGTGCCAGCTCACCACAATCAGGCAGAGTTGGAAACACCATATATTTT
-,-,TRBJ1-5,TRBV2,CASSEFYSNQPQHF,TGTGCCAGCAGTGAATTTTATAGCAATCAGCCCCAGCATTTT
-,-,TRBJ2-3,TRBV28,CASSLSLPGAGAPSDTQYF,TGTGCCAGCAGTTTATCCCTACCGGGGGCGGGAGCCCCTTCAGATACGCAGTATTTT
-,once,TRBJ2-2,TRBV18,CASSQSNTGELFF,TGTGCCAGCTCCCAATCGAACACCGGGGAGCTGTTTTTT
-,-,TRBJ1-1,TRBV5-6,CASSLGGGGLMNTEAFF,TGTGCCAGCAGCTTGGGGGGAGGAGGTCTTATGAACACTGAAGCTTTCTTT
-,-,TRBJ1-4,TRBV30,CAWSEITGRKLFF,TGTGCCTGGAGTGAGATAACCGGGAGAAAGCTGTTTTTT
TRBD1,-,TRBJ2-7,TRBV28,CASSLGRTGPSYGF,TGTGCCAGCAGTTTGGGGAGGACAGGGCCCTCCTACGGCTTC
-,-,TRBJ2-7,TRBV7-6,CASSLGRTLSYEQYF,TGTGCCAGCAGCTTAGGGCGGACACTCTCCTACGAGCAGTACTTC
-,-,TRBJ1-5,TRBV25-1,CASSSGNQPQHF,TGTGCCAGCAGCAGTGGCAATCAGCCCCAGCATTTT
TRBD1,-,TRBJ1-5,TRBV27,CASSDRVAQPQHF,TGTGCCAGCTCGGACAGGGTTGCTCAGCCCCAGCATTTT
-,-,TRBJ1-5,TRBV28,CASNRVEQPQHF,TGTGCCAGCAATCGGGTAGAACAGCCCCAGCATTTT
-,-,TRBJ2-1,TRBV2,CASSSSGLSGNEQFF,TGTGCCAGCAGCTCTTCCGGTCTCTCGGGCAATGAGCAGTTCTTC
TRBD2,-,TRBJ2-7,TRBV28,CASRSAGTSAYEQYF,TGTGCCAGCAGATCCGCCGGGACTAGCGCCTACGAGCAGTACTTC
-,-,TRBJ2-1,TRBV28,CASSLREEQFF,TGTGCCAGCAGTTTAAGGGAGGAGCAGTTCTTC
-,-,TRBJ1-1,TRBV30,CAWSPLMNTEAFF,TGTGCCTGGAGCCCACTGATGAACACTGAAGCTTTCTTT
TRBD1,-,TRBJ1-3,TRBV29-1,CSVGGQASSGNTIYF,TGCAGCGTTGGCGGACAGGCGAGCTCTGGAAACACCATATATTTT
-,-,TRBJ1-5,TRBV27,CASSLFGGGARGNQPQHF,TGTGCCAGCAGTTTATTCGGTGGGGGGGCGAGAGGCAATCAGCCCCAGCATTTT
TRBD2,once,TRBJ2-1,TRBV5-1,CASSLATSGSNEQFF,TGCGCCAGCAGCTTGGCGACTAGCGGGAGCAATGAGCAGTTCTTC
TRBD1,-,TRBJ2-7,TRBV7-8,CASSLWDSSYEQYF,TGTGCCAGCAGCCTGTGGGACAGCTCCTACGAGCAGTACTTC
-,-,TRBJ1-1,TRBV29-1,CSAPRGWGNTEAFF,TGCAGCGCCCCAAGGGGATGGGGGAACACTGAAGCTTTCTTT